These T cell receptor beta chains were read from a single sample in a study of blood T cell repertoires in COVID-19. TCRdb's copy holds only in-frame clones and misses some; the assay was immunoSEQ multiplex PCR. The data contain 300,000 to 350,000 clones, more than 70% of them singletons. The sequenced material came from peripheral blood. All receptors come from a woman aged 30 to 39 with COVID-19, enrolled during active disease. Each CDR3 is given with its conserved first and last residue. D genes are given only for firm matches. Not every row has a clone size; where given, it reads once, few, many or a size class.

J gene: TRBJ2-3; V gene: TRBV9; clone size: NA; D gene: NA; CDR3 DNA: TGTGCCAGCAGTCTGTCTGCAGATACGCAGTATTTT; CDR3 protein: CASSLSADTQYF
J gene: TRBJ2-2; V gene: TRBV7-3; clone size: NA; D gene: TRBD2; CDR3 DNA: TGTGCCAGCAGCTCGTCAAAGACTAGCGGGGGACCCACCGGGGAGCTGTTTTTT; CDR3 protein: CASSSSKTSGGPTGELFF
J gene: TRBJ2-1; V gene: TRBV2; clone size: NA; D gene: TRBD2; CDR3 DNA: TGTGCCAGCAGTGCAAGCGGGGGGGTAAATGAGCAGTTCTTC; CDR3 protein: CASSASGGVNEQFF
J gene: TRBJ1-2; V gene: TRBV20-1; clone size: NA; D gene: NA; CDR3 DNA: TGCAGTGCTACAGGGTCGGGTGGCTACACCTTC; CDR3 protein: CSATGSGGYTF
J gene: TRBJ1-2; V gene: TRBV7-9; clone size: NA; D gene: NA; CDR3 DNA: TGTGCCAGCAGAATAGGGGGGGAGTTTGGCTACACCTTC; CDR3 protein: CASRIGGEFGYTF
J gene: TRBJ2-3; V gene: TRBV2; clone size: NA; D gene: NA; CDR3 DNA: TGTGCCAGCAGTGAGCTTGGCAGGGGAACAGATACGCAGTATTTT; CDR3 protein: CASSELGRGTDTQYF
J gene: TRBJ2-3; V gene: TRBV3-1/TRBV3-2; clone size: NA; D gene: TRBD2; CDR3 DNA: TGTGCCAGCAGCCGCGGGACTACCCCAGATACGCAGTATTTT; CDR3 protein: CASSRGTTPDTQYF
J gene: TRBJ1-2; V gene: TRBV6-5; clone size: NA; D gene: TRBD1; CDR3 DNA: TGTGCCAGCAAGCCACCGGGACAGGGTGTCTATGGCTACACCTTC; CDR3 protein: CASKPPGQGVYGYTF
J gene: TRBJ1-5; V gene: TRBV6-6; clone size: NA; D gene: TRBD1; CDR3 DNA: TGTGCCAGCAGCACACAGGGGGCATCGGGCAATCAGCCCCAGCATTTT; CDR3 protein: CASSTQGASGNQPQHF
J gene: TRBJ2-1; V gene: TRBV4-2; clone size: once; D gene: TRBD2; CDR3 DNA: TGTGCCAGCAGGAAGACTAGCGGGGGGTACAATGAGCAGTTCTTC; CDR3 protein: CASRKTSGGYNEQFF
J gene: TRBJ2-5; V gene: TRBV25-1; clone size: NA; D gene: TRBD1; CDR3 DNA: TGTGCCAGCTCTAGGACAGGACAAGAGACCCAGTACTTC; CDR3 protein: CASSRTGQETQYF
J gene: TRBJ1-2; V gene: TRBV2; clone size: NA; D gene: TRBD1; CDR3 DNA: TGTGCCAGCTCCAGACAGGGTGGGGGGAACTATGGCTACACCTTC; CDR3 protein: CASSRQGGGNYGYTF
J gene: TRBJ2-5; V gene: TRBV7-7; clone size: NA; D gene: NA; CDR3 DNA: TGTGCTAGCCAGGGGATAGGGGAGACCCAGTACTTC; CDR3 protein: CASQGIGETQYF
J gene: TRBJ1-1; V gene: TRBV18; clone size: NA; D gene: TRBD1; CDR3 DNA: TGTGCCAGCTGTGGACAGGTGAACACTGAAGCTTTCTTT; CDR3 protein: CASCGQVNTEAFF
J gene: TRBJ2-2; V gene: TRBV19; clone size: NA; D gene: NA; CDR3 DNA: TGTGCCAGTAGTATGGTCGGGCGGGGCACCGGGGAGCTGTTTTTT; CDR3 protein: CASSMVGRGTGELFF
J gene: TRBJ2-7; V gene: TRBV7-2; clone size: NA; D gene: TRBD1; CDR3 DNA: TGTGCCAGCAGCTTAGTCAGGGGGAGCGGCGAGCAGTACTTC; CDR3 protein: CASSLVRGSGEQYF
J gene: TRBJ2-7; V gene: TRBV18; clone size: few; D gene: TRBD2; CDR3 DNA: TGTGCCAGCTCAACTAGCGGGGGGGCCTACGAGCAGTACTTC; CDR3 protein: CASSTSGGAYEQYF
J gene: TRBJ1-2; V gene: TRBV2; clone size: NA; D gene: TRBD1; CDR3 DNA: TGTGCCAGCAGTGACAGGGGGCTATATGGCTACACCTTC; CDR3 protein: CASSDRGLYGYTF
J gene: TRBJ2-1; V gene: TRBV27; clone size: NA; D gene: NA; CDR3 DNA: TGTGCCAGCACGGGGTCGGGAGATTCGAGCTCCTACAATGAGCAGTTCTTC; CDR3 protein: CASTGSGDSSSYNEQFF
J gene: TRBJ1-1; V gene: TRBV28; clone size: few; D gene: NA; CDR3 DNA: TGTGCCAGCCTCCGGACTGAAGCTTTCTTT; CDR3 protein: CASLRTEAFF
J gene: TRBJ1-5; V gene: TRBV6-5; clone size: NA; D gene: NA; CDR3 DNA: TGTGCCAGCAGCCAAACACCCACAGGATGGCCCCAGCATTTT; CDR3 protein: CASSQTPTGWPQHF
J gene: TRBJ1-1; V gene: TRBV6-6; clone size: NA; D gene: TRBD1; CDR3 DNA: TGTGCCAGCAGTTACTCGTTGACAGGGGTTTCGGGTGAAGCTTTCTTT; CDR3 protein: CASSYSLTGVSGEAFF
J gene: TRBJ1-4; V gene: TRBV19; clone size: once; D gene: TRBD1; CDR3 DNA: TGTGCCAGTAGCCGACGACAGGGTGAAAAACTGTTTTTT; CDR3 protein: CASSRRQGEKLFF
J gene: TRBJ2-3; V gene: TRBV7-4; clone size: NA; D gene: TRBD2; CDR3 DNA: TGTGCCAGCAGCCTCCGGACGGGGGGGTCAGATACGCAGTATTTT; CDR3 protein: CASSLRTGGSDTQYF
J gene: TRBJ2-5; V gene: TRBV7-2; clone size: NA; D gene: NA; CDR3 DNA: TGTGCCAGCAGCCCAACATCGGGTCTCTCCCATCAGTACTTC; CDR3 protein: CASSPTSGLSHQYF
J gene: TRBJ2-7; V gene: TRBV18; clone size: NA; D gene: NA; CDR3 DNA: TGTGCCAGCTCACCAACCTCAACAGGGCTTGAAGGGGGGCAGTACTTC; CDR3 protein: CASSPTSTGLEGGQYF
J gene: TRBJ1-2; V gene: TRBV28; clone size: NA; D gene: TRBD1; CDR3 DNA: TGTGCCAGCAGTACAAGAACAGGGGAGAAGGGCTACACCTTC; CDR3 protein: CASSTRTGEKGYTF
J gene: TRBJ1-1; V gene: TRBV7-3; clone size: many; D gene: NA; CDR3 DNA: TGTGCCAGCAGGTCACGTGAGATGAACACTGAAGCTTTCTTT; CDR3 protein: CASRSREMNTEAFF
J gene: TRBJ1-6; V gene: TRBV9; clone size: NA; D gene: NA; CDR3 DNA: TGTGCCAGCAGCGTAGTGGAGGGCGCAAATTCACCCCTCCACTTT; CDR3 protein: CASSVVEGANSPLHF
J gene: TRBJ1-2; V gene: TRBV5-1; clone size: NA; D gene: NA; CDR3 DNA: TGCGCCAGCAGCTTCGGGGGTAACTATGGCTACACCTTC; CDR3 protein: CASSFGGNYGYTF
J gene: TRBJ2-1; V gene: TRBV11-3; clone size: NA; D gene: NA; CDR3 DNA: TGTGCCAGCAACGGGGGGCAGACCTACAATGAGCAGTTCTTC; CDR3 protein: CASNGGQTYNEQFF
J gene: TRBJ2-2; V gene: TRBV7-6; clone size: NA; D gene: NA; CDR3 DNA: TGTGCCAGCAGCTTAGCCTCCGGGGAGCTGTTTTTT; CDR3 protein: CASSLASGELFF
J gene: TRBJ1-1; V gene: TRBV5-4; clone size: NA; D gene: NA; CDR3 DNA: TGTGCCAGCAGCTCCAGTACGGGGGGACTTAGAGGTTTCTTT; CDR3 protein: CASSSSTGGLRGFF
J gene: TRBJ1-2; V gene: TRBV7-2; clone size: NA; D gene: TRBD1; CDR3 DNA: TGTGCCAGCAGCCTCTTAGGACAGGGGGCGGATGGCTACACCTTC; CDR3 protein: CASSLLGQGADGYTF
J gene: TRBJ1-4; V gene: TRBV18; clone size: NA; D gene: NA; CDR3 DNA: TGTGCCAGCTCACCACTTGGGTCCGGGAGCACTAATGAAAAACTGTTTTTT; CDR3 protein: CASSPLGSGSTNEKLFF
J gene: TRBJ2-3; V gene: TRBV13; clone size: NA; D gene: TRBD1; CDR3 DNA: TGTGCCAGCAGCCCACGTCTCGGGACAGGGGGCGCAGGCACAGATACGCAGTATTTT; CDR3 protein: CASSPRLGTGGAGTDTQYF
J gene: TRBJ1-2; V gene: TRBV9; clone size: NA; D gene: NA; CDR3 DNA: TGTGCCAGCAGCGTAGGAGGCAGGGGCTACTCGGGGTATGGCTACACCTTC; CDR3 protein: CASSVGGRGYSGYGYTF
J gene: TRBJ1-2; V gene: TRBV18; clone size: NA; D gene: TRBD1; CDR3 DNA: TGTGCCAGCTCAGAGGGACAGCCATATGGCTACACCTTC; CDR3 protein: CASSEGQPYGYTF
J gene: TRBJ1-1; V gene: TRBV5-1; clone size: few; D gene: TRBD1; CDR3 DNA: TGCGCCAGCAGCGGGGGACAGGGACGCACTGAAGCTTTCTTT; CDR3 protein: CASSGGQGRTEAFF
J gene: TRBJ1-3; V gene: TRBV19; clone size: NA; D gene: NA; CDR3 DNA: TGTGCCAGTAGTACTGGGCGGGGACCTGGAAACACCATATATTTT; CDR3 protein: CASSTGRGPGNTIYF
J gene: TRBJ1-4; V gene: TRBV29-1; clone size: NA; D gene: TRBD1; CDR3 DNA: TGCAGCGCGGGACAGCTTAATGAAAAACTGTTTTTT; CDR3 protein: CSAGQLNEKLFF
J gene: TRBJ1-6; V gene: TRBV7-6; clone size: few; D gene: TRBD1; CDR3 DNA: TGTGCCAGCAGCCTCACCGGGACAGGGGGCTGGAATTCACCCCTCCACTTT; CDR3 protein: CASSLTGTGGWNSPLHF
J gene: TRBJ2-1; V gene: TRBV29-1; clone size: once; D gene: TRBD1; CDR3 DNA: TGCAGCGTAGACAGGGGGCTTTACAATGAGCAGTTCTTC; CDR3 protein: CSVDRGLYNEQFF
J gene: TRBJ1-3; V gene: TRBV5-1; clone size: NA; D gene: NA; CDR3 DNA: TGCGCCAGCAGCTTGGCCGGGAGAACTGGAAACACCATATATTTT; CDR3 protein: CASSLAGRTGNTIYF
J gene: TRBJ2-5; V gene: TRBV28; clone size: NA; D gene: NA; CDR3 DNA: TGTGCCAGCAGTACCCGGGGGCAAGAGACCCAGTACTTC; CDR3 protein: CASSTRGQETQYF
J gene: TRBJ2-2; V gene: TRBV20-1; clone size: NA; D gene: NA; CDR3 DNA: TGCAGCGTGGACAAGACCGGGCGGCTGTTTTTT; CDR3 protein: CSVDKTGRLFF
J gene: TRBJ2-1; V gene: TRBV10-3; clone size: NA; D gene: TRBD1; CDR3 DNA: TGTGCCATCAGTGGGGGACAGGGAAGTGAGCAGTTCTTC; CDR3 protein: CAISGGQGSEQFF
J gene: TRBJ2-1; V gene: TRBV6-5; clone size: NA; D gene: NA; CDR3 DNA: TGTGCCAGCGTCCCAGCGGCGACTTACTACAATGAGCAGTTCTTC; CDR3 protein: CASVPAATYYNEQFF